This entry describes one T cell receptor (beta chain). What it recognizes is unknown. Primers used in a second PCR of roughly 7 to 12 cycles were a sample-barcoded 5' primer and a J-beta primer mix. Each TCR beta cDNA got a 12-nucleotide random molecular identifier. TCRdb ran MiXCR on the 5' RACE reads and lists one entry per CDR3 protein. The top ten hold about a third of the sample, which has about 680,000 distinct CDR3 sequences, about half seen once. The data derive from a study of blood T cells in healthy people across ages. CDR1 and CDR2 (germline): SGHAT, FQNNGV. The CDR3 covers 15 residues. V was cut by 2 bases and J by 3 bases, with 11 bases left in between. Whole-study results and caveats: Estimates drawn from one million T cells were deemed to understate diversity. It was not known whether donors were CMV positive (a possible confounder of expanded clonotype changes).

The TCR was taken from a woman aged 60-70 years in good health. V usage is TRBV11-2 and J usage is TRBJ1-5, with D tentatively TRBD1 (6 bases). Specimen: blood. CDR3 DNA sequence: TGTGCCAGCAGCTTACGGGGGCGCGACAATCAGCCCCAGCATTTT. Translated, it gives CASSLRGRDNQPQHF.